This T cell receptor beta chain was captured in a study of shared T cell receptors in the human thymus. Here immunoSEQ multiplex PCR was the method, and the copy in TCRdb shows in-frame clones only, minus some. Counted here are under 850,000 clones, 88% occurring once; the ten biggest clones make up around 0.01%. Concerning this clone itself: Other DNA sequences from this sample encode an identical CDR3 as well.

Germline CDR1 LNHDA, CDR2 SQIVND (reference sequence). The V end was cut by 6 bases, the J end by 4 bases, with 12 bases between. The CDR3 has 14 amino acids. This sample also belongs to another study, concerning human thymus T cells. That investigation notes: All donors were healthy Finnish infants who were undergoing corrective surgery to treat congenital heart defects. Thymus pieces cut out during corrective heart surgery were the tissue that was used. In thymic and blood repertoires alike, V and J usage looked biased. Thymic repertoires from unrelated individuals overlapped highly, related research reported.

This sequence originates from a boy younger than two with a congenital heart defect. The chain links TRBV19 to TRBJ2-2, with D tentatively TRBD1 (7 bases). The sample consisted of thymocytes. The CDR3 DNA reads TGTGCCAGTAGCCGACAGGGAGGCACCGGGGAGCTGTTTTTT. It yields the protein CASSRQGGTGELFF.